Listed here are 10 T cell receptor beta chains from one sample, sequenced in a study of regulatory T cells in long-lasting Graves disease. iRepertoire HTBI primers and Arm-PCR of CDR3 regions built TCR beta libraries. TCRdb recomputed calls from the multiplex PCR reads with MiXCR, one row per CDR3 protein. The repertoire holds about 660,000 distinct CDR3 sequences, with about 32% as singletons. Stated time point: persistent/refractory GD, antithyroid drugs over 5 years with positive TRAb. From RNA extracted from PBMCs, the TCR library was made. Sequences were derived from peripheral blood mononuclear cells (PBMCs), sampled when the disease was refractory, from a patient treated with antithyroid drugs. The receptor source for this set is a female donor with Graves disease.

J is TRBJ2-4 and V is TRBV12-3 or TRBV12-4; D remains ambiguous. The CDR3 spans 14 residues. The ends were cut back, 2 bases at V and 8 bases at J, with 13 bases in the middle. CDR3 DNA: TGTGCCAGCAGTTTAAGGCACGGTCAGGACATTCAGTACTTC. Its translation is CASSLRHGQDIQYF.

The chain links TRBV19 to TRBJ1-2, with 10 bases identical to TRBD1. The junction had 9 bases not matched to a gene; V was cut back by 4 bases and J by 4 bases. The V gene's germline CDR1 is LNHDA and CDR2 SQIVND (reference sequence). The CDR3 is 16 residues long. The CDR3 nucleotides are TGTGCCAGTAGTAGGCAATGGACAGGGGGAACCTATGGCTACACCTTC. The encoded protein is CASSRQWTGGTYGYTF.

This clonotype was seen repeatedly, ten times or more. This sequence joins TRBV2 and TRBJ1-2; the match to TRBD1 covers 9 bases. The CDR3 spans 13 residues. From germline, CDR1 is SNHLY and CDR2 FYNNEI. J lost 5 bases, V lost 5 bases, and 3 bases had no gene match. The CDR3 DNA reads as TGTGCCAGCAGTACAGGGGGCTGGTATGGCTACACCTTC. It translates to CASSTGGWYGYTF. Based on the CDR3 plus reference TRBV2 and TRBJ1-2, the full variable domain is EPEVTQTPSHQVTQMGQEVILRCVPISNHLYFYWYRQILGQKVEFLVSFYNNEISEKSEIFDDQFSVERPDGSNFTLKIRSTKLEDSAMYFCASSTGGWYGYTFGSGTRLTVV.

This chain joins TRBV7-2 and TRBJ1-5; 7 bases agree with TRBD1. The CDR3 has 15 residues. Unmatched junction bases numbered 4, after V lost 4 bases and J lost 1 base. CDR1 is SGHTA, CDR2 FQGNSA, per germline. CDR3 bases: TGTGCCAGCAGCTCCAGGGGGACCAGCAATCAGCCCCAGCATTTT. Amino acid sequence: CASSSRGTSNQPQHF.

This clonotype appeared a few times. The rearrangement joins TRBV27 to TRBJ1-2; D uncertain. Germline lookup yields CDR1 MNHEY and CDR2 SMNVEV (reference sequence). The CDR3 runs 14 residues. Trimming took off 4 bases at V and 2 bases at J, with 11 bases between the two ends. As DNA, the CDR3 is TGTGCCAGCAGTTCACACCGGACGAACTATGGCTACACCTTC. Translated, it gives CASSSHRTNYGYTF.

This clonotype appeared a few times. The CDR3 coding sequence is TGTGCCAGCAGCTGGACAGGCCCCAATTCACCCCTCCACTTT. Amino acid sequence: CASSWTGPNSPLHF. The rearrangement joins TRBV5-5 to TRBJ1-6, with 7 bases matching TRBD1. This CDR3 has 14 residues. CDR1 and CDR2 from the germline V gene are SGHKS and YYEKEE (reference sequence). V trimming: 3 bases; J trimming: 7 bases; junction bases outside the gene matches: 4.

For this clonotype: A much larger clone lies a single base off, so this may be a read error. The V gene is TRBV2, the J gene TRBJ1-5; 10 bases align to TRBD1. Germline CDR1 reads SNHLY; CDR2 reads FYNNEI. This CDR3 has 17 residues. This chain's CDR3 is CASSRPSFGQGGQLQHF. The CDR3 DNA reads TGTGCCAGCAGTCGACCGAGCTTTGGACAGGGGGGACAGCTCCAGCATTTT.

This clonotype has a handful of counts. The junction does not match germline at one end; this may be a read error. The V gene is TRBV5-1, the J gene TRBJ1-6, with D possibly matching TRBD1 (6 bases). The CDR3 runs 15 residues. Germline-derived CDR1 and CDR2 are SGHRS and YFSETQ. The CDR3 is CASSLEQGDDSPLHF. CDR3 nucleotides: TGCGCCAGCAGCTTGGAACAGGGAGACGATTCGCCCCTCCACTTT.

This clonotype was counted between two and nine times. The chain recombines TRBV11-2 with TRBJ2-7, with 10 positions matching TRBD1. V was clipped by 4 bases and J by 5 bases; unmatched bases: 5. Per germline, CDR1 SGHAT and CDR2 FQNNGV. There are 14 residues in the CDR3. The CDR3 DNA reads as TGTGCCAGCAGCTCCGGGACAGGGGTGGACGAGCAGTACTTC. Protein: CASSSGTGVDEQYF.

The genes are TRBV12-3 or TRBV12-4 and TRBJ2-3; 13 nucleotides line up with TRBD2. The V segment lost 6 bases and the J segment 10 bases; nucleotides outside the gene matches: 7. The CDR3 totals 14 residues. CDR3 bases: TGTGCCAGCAGCGGACTAGCGGGAGATTGGGCGCAGTATTTT. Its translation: CASSGLAGDWAQYF.